This record looks at one T cell receptor beta chain sequence and its context. V lost 8 bases and J lost 3, with 13 bases in between. The CDR3 has 13 residues. Germline CDR1 and CDR2: SNHLY and FYNNEI. The assay was immunoSEQ multiplex PCR, and TCRdb's table has in-frame clones only and misses some. The data contain 300,000 or so clones, 85% to 90% of them seen just once; the ten biggest clones take up about 10%. This sample is part of a study of blood T cell repertoires in COVID-19. Recruitment covered about two dozen US areas and drew participants whose ages spanned roughly 18 to 95 years. The sequence was obtained from a woman between 18 and 30 years old who had recovered from COVID-19. The genes are TRBV2 and TRBJ1-1; maybe TRBD1 (5 bases). Sequenced material: PBMCs or T cells enriched from blood (not recorded which). CDR3 bases: TGTGCCAGCGAGGCGGGGACCTACACTGAAGCTTTCTTT. This translates into CASEAGTYTEAFF.